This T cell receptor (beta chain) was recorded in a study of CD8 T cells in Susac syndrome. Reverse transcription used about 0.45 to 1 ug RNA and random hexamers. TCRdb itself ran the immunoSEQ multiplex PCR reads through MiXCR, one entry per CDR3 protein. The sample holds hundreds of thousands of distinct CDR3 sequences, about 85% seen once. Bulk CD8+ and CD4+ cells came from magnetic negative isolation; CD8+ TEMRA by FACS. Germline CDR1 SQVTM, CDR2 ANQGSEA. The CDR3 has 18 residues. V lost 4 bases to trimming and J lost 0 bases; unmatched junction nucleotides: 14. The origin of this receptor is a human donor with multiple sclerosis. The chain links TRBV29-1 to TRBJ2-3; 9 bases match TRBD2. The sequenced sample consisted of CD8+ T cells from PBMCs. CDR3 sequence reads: CSVVGRLAVWDSTDTQYF. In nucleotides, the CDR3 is TGCAGCGTTGTAGGTCGACTAGCGGTCTGGGATAGCACAGATACGCAGTATTTT.